This TCR beta chain is from a study of shared clonotypes between healthy human individuals. Points from the study as a whole: Rarefaction analysis demonstrated incomplete sorted-subset sequencing notwithstanding large depth.

Sorted subsets were amplified in replicate PCRs using about 210 ng DNA, about 30,000 T cell genomes. Sequencing was performed with immunoSEQ multiplex PCR; in TCRdb, only in-frame clones are kept and a portion is missing. The sample gives about 960,000 clones, 70% to 85% of which show up once; over 1.3% is in the top ten. The split of CD4+ cells yielded CD45RA+ naive and CD45RA-negative memory subsets. Comments on this clone: Its antigen is unknown.

This CDR3 comprises 16 residues. The V gene's germline CDR1 is SGHNT and CDR2 YYREEE (reference sequence). Trimming removed 4 bases from V and 0 bases from J, with 16 bases in between. The receptor comes from a man aged 18 to 30 in good health. Sequenced material: memory CD4+ T cells sorted from blood. Documented subset: CD45RA-negative fraction. The chain combines TRBV5-4 with TRBJ1-2; D is unresolved. Written as DNA, the CDR3 is TGTGCCAGCAGCCACGTTCCGGGGAACACTAACTATGGCTACACCTTC. Translating it yields CASSHVPGNTNYGYTF.